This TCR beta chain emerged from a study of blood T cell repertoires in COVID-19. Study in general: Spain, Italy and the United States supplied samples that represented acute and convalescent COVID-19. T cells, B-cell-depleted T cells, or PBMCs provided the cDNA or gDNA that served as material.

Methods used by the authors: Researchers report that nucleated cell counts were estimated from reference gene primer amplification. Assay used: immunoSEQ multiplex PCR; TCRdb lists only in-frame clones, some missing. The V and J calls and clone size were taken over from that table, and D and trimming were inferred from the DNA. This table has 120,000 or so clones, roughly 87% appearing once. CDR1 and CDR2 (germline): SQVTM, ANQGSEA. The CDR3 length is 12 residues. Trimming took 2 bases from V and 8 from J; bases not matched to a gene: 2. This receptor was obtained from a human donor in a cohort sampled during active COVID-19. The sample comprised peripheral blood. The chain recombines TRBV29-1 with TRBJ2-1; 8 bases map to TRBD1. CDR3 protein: CSVEPTGDEQFF. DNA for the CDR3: TGCAGCGTTGAACCGACAGGGGATGAGCAGTTCTTC.